This TCR beta chain was recovered during a study of immune cell composition in non-small cell lung cancer. Across the study: Most cases were lung adenocarcinoma or squamous cell carcinoma.

The CDR3 consists of 15 residues. Deletions cut 2 bases from V and 3 bases from J, with 12 bases between. The V gene's germline CDR1 is SGHTA and CDR2 FQGTGA. The table came from immunoSEQ multiplex PCR; TCRdb's copy has only in-frame clones and leaves some out. The sample has over 7,000 clones, roughly 77% seen once. Normal lung was taken at the farthest possible site, at least 3 cm from tumour. DNA was extracted from unsorted cell suspensions stored frozen. General study points: About 80% of squamous and about 31% of adenocarcinoma cases had tumour-associated clones >0.5%.

To note about this clone: The antigen is unknown.

This clonotype was sampled from a human donor with non-small cell lung cancer. The chain recombines TRBV7-3 with TRBJ2-3; no reliable D call. Sequencing input: non-adjacent lung tissue. CDR3 coding DNA: TGTGCCAGCAGCTTAGGGAACGGAGAAACAGATACGCAGTATTTT. Translating it yields CASSLGNGETDTQYF.